These 26 T cell receptor beta chains came from one sample sequenced in a study of blood T cell repertoires in COVID-19. The assay was immunoSEQ multiplex PCR, and TCRdb's table has in-frame clones only and misses some. The table lists roughly 130,000 clones, approximately 80% of them singletons, with 1.5% to 2% in the top ten. The sample comprised peripheral blood. All receptors derive from a man between 65 and 85 years old with acute or convalescent COVID-19.

This clone was counted once. This chain connects TRBV7-3 to TRBJ2-5; 11 bases are a match to TRBD2. The junction had 11 bases not matched to a gene; V was cut back by 5 bases and J by 3 bases. The CDR3 extends over 17 amino acids. Germline V CDR1 and CDR2: SGHTA, FQGTGA. CDR3 region: CASSPLPRLAGKETQYF. DNA for the CDR3: TGTGCCAGCAGCCCCCTCCCCAGACTAGCGGGGAAAGAGACCCAGTACTTC.

The gene calls are TRBV19 and TRBJ1-6; no clear D gene. The length of the CDR3 is 15 residues. Germline assignment: CDR1 LNHDA and CDR2 SQIVND (reference sequence). V was cut by 6 bases and J by 0 bases, with 9 bases left in between. The CDR3 sequence: CASRRSSSYNSPLHF. The CDR3 DNA reads as TGTGCCAGTAGAAGAAGTAGCTCCTATAATTCACCCCTCCACTTT.

The CDR3 coding sequence is TGTGCCAGCTCACCACCGGGACAGGGGGCAGGTGAGCAGTTCTTC. Its protein product is CASSPPGQGAGEQFF. The chain links TRBV18 to TRBJ2-1; 12 bases are a match to TRBD1. CDR1 is KGHSH, CDR2 LQKENI, per germline. With 0 bases clipped from V and 9 bases from J, the junction kept 3 bases outside the gene matches. The CDR3 runs to 15 residues.

The chain carries TRBV2 and TRBJ2-7; TRBD2 aligns across 7 bases. Germline-derived CDR1 and CDR2 are SNHLY and FYNNEI. J was trimmed by 8 bases and V by 2 bases; bases with no gene match: 3. CDR3 length equals 12 residues. The CDR3 DNA sequence: TGTGCCAGCAGTGAACCGGGACTACAGCAGTACTTC. Amino acid sequence: CASSEPGLQQYF.

The chain couples TRBV27 to TRBJ1-2; possibly TRBD1 for D (5 bases). Per germline, CDR1 MNHEY and CDR2 SMNVEV (reference sequence). There are 15 residues in the CDR3. V lost 7 bases to trimming and J lost 0 bases, with 15 bases between them. CDR3 sequence (DNA): TGTGCCAGCAAAAAGGAGACAGCTACTAACTATGGCTACACCTTC. Translated, it gives CASKKETATNYGYTF.

The chain joins TRBV20-1 to TRBJ2-3; D gene ambiguous. Germline loops: CDR1 DFQATT, CDR2 SNEGSKA (reference sequence). This CDR3 contains 14 residues. With 3 bases removed from V and 3 bases from J, the gap between germline ends came to 13 bases. The CDR3: CSASLLTRTDTQYF. The CDR3 bases are TGCAGTGCTAGTCTGCTGACGCGGACAGATACGCAGTATTTT.

The chain has TRBV28 and TRBJ2-5; no clear D gene. The CDR3 contains 13 residues. The germline V gene encodes CDR1 MDHEN and CDR2 SYDVKM. Trimming took 4 bases from V and 5 from J, leaving 11 bases between them. CDR3: CASSSFVRETQYF. The CDR3 DNA reads TGTGCCAGCAGTTCCTTCGTTCGGGAGACCCAGTACTTC.

This chain connects TRBV9 to TRBJ1-2; D is unresolved. This CDR3 is 10 amino acids long. Germline values: CDR1 SGDLS, CDR2 YYNGEE. V was cut by 1 base and J by 7 bases, with 2 bases left in between. The CDR3 reads CASSVRGYTF. DNA for the CDR3: TGTGCCAGCAGCGTACGTGGCTACACCTTC.

The chain recombines TRBV29-1 with TRBJ2-2, with TRBD1 matching over 11 bases. The CDR3 is made up of 15 amino acids. Germline V lookup: CDR1 SQVTM, CDR2 ANQGSEA. The junction had 8 bases not matched to a gene; V was cut back by 7 bases and J by 4 bases. DNA for the CDR3: TGCAGCGCAGTAGGACAGGGGGCCGGCACCGGGGAGCTGTTTTTT. This encodes CSAVGQGAGTGELFF.

This clone was seen only a few times. The chain is built from TRBV19 and TRBJ2-2; D perhaps matches TRBD2 (6 bases). CDR3 length equals 15 residues. The V and J ends lost 3 bases and 5 bases respectively, with 13 bases between them. Germline V CDR1 and CDR2: LNHDA, SQIVND (reference sequence). CDR3 protein: CASSIEGRWTGELFF. The DNA of the CDR3 is TGTGCCAGTAGTATTGAGGGGAGGTGGACCGGGGAGCTGTTTTTT.

V usage is TRBV7-3 and J usage is TRBJ2-3; a possible D gene is TRBD2 (5 bases). The V gene's germline CDR1 is SGHTA and CDR2 FQGTGA. V dropped 2 bases and J dropped 4 bases, with 13 bases sitting between them. This CDR3 has 15 residues. The CDR3 nucleotides read TGTGCCAGCAGCTTATTACGGGGTCGGGCAGATACGCAGTATTTT. Translating it yields CASSLLRGRADTQYF. Drawing the rest from reference TRBV7-3 and TRBJ2-3, the complete variable domain is GAGVSQTPSNKVTEKGKYVELRCDPISGHTALYWYRQSLGQGPEFLIYFQGTGAADDSGLPNDRFFAVRPEGSVSTLKIQRTERGDSAVYLCASSLLRGRADTQYFGPGTRLTVL.

This chain joins TRBV5-1 and TRBJ2-3, with D uncertain. Trimming left V 2 bases short and J 0 bases short, with 10 bases between. CDR3 size: 15 residues. Germline CDR1 is SGHRS and CDR2 is YFSETQ. CDR3 region: CASSFLTPSTDTQYF. CDR3 in DNA: TGCGCCAGCAGCTTCCTGACACCCAGCACAGATACGCAGTATTTT.

For the CDR3, the DNA is TGTGCCAGCAGTCGGACAGGGGGCTATGAAAAACTGTTTTTT. Protein product: CASSRTGGYEKLFF. The J gene is TRBJ1-4, the V gene TRBV6-4; the match to TRBD1 covers 11 bases. J was trimmed by 6 bases and V by 5 bases; bases with no gene match: 2. Germline CDR1 MRHNA, CDR2 SNTAGT. This CDR3 has 14 amino acids.

This clone was seen a single time. The chain uses TRBV28 and TRBJ1-5; 9 positions match TRBD1. The CDR3 runs 17 residues. Per the germline V gene, CDR1 is MDHEN and CDR2 is SYDVKM. V lost 1 base and J lost 6; bases outside the gene matches: 10. DNA for the CDR3: TGTGCCAGCAGTTTATCCAACAGGGGGCTTAGGATTCAGCCCCAGCATTTT. Residues: CASSLSNRGLRIQPQHF.

The chain has TRBV12-3 or TRBV12-4 and TRBJ2-1; the D is unclear. V shed 0 bases and J shed 6 bases, with 6 bases lying between them. The CDR3 totals 13 residues. CDR3 DNA sequence: TGTGCCAGCAGTTTAGCGCTCGGCAATGAGCAGTTCTTC. It specifies CASSLALGNEQFF.

This chain connects TRBV27 to TRBJ2-3; the match to TRBD2 covers 14 bases. CDR1 and CDR2 from the germline V gene are MNHEY and SMNVEV (reference sequence). V lost 5 bases, J lost 3 bases, and 4 bases stayed unmatched. The CDR3 extends over 16 amino acids. CDR3 coding DNA: TGTGCCAGCAGTCATGGGACTAGCGGGGGAACAGATACGCAGTATTTT. As protein: CASSHGTSGGTDTQYF.

The rearrangement uses TRBV27 and TRBJ1-1; 7 bases agree with TRBD1. Trimming cost V 3 bases and J 7 bases; bases outside gene matches: 2. Germline CDR1 MNHEY, CDR2 SMNVEV (reference sequence). The CDR3 runs 12 residues. The CDR3 sequence is CASSFWTGEAFF. The CDR3 DNA reads TGTGCCAGCAGTTTCTGGACAGGTGAAGCTTTCTTT.

This chain uses TRBV19 with TRBJ1-5; 11 bases align to TRBD1. CDR3 length: 18 amino acids. After removal of 6 bases from V and 2 bases from J, the junction contained 12 bases not matched to a gene. Germline values: CDR1 LNHDA, CDR2 SQIVND (reference sequence). The CDR3 DNA is TGTGCCAGTAGCTCCGGGACAGGGGGACTTGCGGGCAATCAGCCCCAGCATTTT. It specifies CASSSGTGGLAGNQPQHF.

The genes are TRBV5-1 and TRBJ2-7, with 8 nucleotides matching TRBD1. The trim removed 4 bases at V and 3 bases at J, leaving 9 bases unmatched. This CDR3 has 15 amino acids. Germline V CDR1 and CDR2: SGHRS, YFSETQ. As DNA, the CDR3 is TGCGCCAGCAGCAAAGGGACAGGCAATATCTACGAGCAGTACTTC. Translating it yields CASSKGTGNIYEQYF.

This clone was observed once. The gene calls are TRBV4-1 and TRBJ2-3; 9 nucleotides agree with TRBD1. CDR3 length equals 17 residues. V was clipped by 4 bases and J by 4 bases; unmatched bases: 12. CDR1 and CDR2 (germline): MGHRA, YSYEKL. CDR3 in amino acids: CASSPSGTGSGADTQYF. The CDR3 coding sequence is TGCGCCAGCAGCCCCTCCGGGACAGGGAGCGGGGCAGATACGCAGTATTTT.

Of note for this clone: Distinct nucleotide sequences in the sample also encode this CDR3. CDR3: CASSLDRDQPQHF. The CDR3 DNA reads as TGCGCCAGCAGCTTAGATCGAGATCAGCCCCAGCATTTT. This chain connects TRBV5-1 to TRBJ1-5; no definite D call. Germline-derived CDR1 and CDR2 are SGHRS and YFSETQ. Trimming stripped 2 bases from V and 5 bases from J, with 8 bases between. There are 13 residues in the CDR3.

This clone was observed a handful of times. The V gene is TRBV19, the J gene TRBJ1-5, with TRBD1 matching 11 bases. The germline V gene encodes CDR1 LNHDA and CDR2 SQIVND (reference sequence). CDR3 length: 14 residues. V trimming: 6 bases; J trimming: 4 bases; junction bases outside the gene matches: 2. CDR3 protein: CASRGTGGNQPQHF. The DNA for the CDR3 is TGTGCCAGTAGAGGGACAGGGGGTAATCAGCCCCAGCATTTT.

The J gene is TRBJ1-3, the V gene TRBV7-2; 10 bases are shared with TRBD1. CDR3 length equals 16 residues. Per the germline V gene, CDR1 is SGHTA and CDR2 is FQGNSA. V lost 3 bases to trimming and J lost 4 bases; unmatched junction nucleotides: 6. The CDR3 loop reads CASSLDRGRVGNTIYF. The CDR3 nucleotides read TGTGCCAGCAGCTTGGACAGGGGGAGGGTAGGAAACACCATATATTTT.

The J gene is TRBJ2-1, the V gene TRBV6-1; 8 nucleotides line up with TRBD2. The germline CDR1 and CDR2 sequences are MNHNS and SASEGT. The CDR3 extends over 15 amino acids. Trimming at V came to 2 bases and at J to 9 bases, leaving 9 bases not matched to a gene. The CDR3: CASSEWYSGDPEQFF. CDR3 in DNA: TGTGCCAGCAGTGAATGGTATAGCGGGGACCCTGAGCAGTTCTTC.

The rearrangement joins TRBV19 to TRBJ1-5, with TRBD1 identical over 10 bases. There are 18 residues in the CDR3. The J segment lost 1 base and the V segment lost 5 bases, leaving 11 bases of the junction unmatched. CDR1 LNHDA and CDR2 SQIVND come from the germline V gene (reference sequence). The CDR3 region has the DNA TGTGCCAGTAGTCTTTCCCGACAGGGGGCTCTGAGCAATCAGCCCCAGCATTTT. It specifies CASSLSRQGALSNQPQHF.

The chain uses TRBV10-3 and TRBJ1-4, with 7 positions matching TRBD1. The CDR3 consists of 18 residues. Germline V gives CDR1 ENHRY, CDR2 SYGVKD. V lost 2 bases to trimming and J lost 3 bases; unmatched junction nucleotides: 12. The CDR3 coding sequence is TGTGCCATCAGTGAGGCCGGGACAGCCACTCGGGCTAATGAAAAACTGTTTTTT. It codes for CAISEAGTATRANEKLFF.